The source of this T cell receptor beta chain is a study of T-cell memory formation after mild COVID-19. The V and J ends lost 5 bases and 0 bases, in that order; junction bases with no gene match: 9. The length of the CDR3 is 18 residues. Germline CDR1 is LGHNA and CDR2 is YNFKEQ. TCRdb analysed the 5' RACE reads with MiXCR anew, one entry per CDR3 protein. The table lists about 5,000 distinct CDR3 sequences, 40% to 50% of them singletons. The clonotype comes from an adult who had mild COVID-19 (a few samples of this study predate the infection). Cell type and time point are not known. This sequence joins TRBV4-2 and TRBJ2-1; 11 positions match TRBD2. Sequencing was carried out using PBMCs or a T cell subset sorted from them (not recorded which). For the CDR3, the DNA is TGTGCCAGCAGCGTGCGGACTAGCGGGCCCTCCTCCTACAATGAGCAGTTCTTC. It is translated as CASSVRTSGPSSYNEQFF.